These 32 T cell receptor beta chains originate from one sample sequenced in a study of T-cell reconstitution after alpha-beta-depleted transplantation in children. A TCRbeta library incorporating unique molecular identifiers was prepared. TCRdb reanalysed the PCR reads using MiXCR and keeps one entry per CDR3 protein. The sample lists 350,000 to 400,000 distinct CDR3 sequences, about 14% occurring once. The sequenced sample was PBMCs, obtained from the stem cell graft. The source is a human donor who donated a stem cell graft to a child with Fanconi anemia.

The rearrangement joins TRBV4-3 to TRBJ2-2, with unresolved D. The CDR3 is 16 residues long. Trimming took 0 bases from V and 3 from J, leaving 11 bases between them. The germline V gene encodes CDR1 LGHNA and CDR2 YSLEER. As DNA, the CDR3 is TGCGCCAGCAGCCAAGATCCTCACACGGACACCGGGGAGCTGTTTTTT. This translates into CASSQDPHTDTGELFF.

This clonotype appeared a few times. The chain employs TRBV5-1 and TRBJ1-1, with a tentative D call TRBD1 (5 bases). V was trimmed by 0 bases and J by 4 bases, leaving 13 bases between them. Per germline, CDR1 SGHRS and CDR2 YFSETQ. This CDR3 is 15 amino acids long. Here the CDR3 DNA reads TGCGCCAGCAGCTTGGCGCAGGGACGGGGCACTGAAGCTTTCTTT. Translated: CASSLAQGRGTEAFF.

CDR3 amino acids: CASSQGQGRNEKLFF. CDR3 nucleotide sequence: TGCGCCAGCAGCCAAGGACAGGGAAGGAATGAAAAACTGTTTTTT. V is TRBV4-3 and J is TRBJ1-4; 7 nucleotides match TRBD1. The CDR3 extends over 15 amino acids. CDR1 and CDR2 from the germline V gene are LGHNA and YSLEER. V dropped 1 base and J dropped 5; count of bases not matched to a gene: 4.

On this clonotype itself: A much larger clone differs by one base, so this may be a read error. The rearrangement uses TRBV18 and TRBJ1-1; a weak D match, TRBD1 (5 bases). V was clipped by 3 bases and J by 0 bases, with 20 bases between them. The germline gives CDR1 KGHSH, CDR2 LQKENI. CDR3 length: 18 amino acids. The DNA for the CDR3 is TGTGCCAGCTCACCTTCATCTCGAGACAGTCTTATGAACACTGAAGCTTTCTTT. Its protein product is CASSPSSRDSLMNTEAFF. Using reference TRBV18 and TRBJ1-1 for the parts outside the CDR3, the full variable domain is NAGVMQNPRHLVRRRGQEARLRCSPMKGHSHVYWYRQLPEEGLKFMVYLQKENIIDESGMPKERFSAEFPKEGPSILRIQQVVRGDSAAYFCASSPSSRDSLMNTEAFFGQGTRLTVV.

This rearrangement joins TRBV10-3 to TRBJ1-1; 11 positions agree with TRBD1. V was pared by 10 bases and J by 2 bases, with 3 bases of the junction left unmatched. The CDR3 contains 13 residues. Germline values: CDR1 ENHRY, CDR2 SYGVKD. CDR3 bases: TGTGCCACCGGACAGGGGGCAAACACTGAAGCTTTCTTT. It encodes CATGQGANTEAFF.

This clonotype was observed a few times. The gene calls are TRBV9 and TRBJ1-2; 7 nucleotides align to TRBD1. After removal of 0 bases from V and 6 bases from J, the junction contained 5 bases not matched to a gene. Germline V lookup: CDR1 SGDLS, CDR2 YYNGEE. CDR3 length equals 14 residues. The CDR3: CASSVGDRVNGYTF. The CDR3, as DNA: TGTGCCAGCAGCGTAGGAGACAGGGTAAATGGCTACACCTTC. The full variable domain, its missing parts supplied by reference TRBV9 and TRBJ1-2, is DSGVTQTPKHLITATGQRVTLRCSPRSGDLSVYWYQQSLDQGLQFLIQYYNGEERAKGNILERFSAQQFPDLHSELNLSSLELGDSALYFCASSVGDRVNGYTFGSGTRLTVV.

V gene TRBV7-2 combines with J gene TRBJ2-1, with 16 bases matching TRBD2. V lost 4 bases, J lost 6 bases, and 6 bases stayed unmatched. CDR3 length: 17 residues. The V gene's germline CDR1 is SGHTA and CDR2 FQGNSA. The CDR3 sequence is CASSSGLAGGPRNEQFF. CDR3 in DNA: TGTGCCAGCAGCTCGGGACTAGCGGGGGGGCCTCGCAATGAGCAGTTCTTC.

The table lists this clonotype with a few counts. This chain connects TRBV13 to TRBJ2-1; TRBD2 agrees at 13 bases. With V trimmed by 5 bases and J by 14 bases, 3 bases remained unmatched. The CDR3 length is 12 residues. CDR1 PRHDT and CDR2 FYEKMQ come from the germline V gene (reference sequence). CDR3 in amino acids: CASSHTSGGEFF. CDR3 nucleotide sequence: TGTGCCAGCAGCCATACTAGCGGGGGGGAGTTCTTC.

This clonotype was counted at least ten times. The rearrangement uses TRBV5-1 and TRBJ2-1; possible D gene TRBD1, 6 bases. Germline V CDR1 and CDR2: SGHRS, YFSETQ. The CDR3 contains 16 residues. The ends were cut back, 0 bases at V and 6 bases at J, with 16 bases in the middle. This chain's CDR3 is CASSLDPLTGSNEQFF. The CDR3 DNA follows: TGCGCCAGCAGCTTGGACCCTCTTACAGGGAGCAATGAGCAGTTCTTC.

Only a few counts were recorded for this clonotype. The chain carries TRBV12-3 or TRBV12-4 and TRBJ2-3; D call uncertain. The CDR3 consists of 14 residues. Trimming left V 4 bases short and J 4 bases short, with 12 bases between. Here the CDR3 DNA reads TGTGCCAGCAGTTCGACCCAGAGCGCAGATACGCAGTATTTT. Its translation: CASSSTQSADTQYF.

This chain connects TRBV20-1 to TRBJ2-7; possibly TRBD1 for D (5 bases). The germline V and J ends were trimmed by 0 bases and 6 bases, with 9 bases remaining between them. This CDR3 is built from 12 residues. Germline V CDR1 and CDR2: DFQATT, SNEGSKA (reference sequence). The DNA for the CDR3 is TGCAGTGCTAGAGAGCGCAGGGCCGAGCAGTACTTC. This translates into CSARERRAEQYF.

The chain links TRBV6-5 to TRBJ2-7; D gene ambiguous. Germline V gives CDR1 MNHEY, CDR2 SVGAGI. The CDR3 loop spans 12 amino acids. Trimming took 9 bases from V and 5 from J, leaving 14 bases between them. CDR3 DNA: TGTGCCAGGTGCATTGTGGACGACGAGCAGTACTTC. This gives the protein CARCIVDDEQYF.

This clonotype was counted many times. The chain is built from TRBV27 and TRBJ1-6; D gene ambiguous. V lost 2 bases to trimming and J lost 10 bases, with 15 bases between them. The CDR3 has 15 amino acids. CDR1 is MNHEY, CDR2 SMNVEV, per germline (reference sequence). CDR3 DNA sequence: TGTGCCAGCAGTTTAGAAGCGGCAACGGGATCACCCCTCCACTTT. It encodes CASSLEAATGSPLHF.

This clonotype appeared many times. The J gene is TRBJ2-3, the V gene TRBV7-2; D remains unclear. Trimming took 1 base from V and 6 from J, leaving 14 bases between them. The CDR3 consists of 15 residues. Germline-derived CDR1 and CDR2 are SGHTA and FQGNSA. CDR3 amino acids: CASSLGGPSYDTQYF. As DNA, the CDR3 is TGTGCCAGCAGCTTAGGTGGACCGTCATACGATACGCAGTATTTT.

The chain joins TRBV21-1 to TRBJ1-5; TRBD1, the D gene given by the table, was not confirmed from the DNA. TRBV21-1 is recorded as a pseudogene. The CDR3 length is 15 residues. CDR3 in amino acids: CASSKRRPGFEPQHF. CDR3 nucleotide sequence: TGTGCCAGCAGCAAAAGGAGACCGGGATTCGAGCCCCAGCATTTT.

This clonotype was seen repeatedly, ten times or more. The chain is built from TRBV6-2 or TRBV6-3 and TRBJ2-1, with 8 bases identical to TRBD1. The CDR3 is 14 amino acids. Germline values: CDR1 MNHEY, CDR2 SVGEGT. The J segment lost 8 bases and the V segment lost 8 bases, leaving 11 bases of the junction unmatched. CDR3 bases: TGTGCCAGCCAAGCGGACAGGGTGGTGGATGAGCAGTTCTTC. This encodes CASQADRVVDEQFF.

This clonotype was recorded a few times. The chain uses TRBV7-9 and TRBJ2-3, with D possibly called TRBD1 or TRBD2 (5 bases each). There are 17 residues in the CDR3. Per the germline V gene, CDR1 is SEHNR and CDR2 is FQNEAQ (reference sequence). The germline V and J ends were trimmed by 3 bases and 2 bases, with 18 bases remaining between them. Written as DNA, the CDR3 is TGTGCCAGCAGCTTTCGGGACCTCACATCCCACACAGATACGCAGTATTTT. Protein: CASSFRDLTSHTDTQYF.

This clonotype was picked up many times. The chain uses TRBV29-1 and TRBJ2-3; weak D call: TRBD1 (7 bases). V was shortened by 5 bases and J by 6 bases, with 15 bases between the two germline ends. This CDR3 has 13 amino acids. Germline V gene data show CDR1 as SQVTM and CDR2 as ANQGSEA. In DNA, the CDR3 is TGCAGCGTTCCCACAGGGGCGGGGGATACGCAGTATTTT. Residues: CSVPTGAGDTQYF.

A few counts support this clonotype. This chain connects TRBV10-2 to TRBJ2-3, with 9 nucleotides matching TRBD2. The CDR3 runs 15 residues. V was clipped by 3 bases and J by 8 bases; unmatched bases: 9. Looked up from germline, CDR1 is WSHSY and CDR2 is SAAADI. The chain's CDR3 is CASSENGGGAGTQYF. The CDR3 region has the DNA TGCGCCAGCAGTGAAAATGGCGGGGGGGCCGGTACGCAGTATTTT.

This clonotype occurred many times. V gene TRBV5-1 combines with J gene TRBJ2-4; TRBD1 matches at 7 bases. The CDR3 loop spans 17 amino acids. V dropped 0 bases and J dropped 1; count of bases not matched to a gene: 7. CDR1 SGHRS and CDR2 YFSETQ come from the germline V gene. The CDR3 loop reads CASSLGLGGMAKNIQYF. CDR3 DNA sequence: TGCGCCAGCAGCTTGGGCCTAGGGGGCATGGCCAAAAACATTCAGTACTTC.

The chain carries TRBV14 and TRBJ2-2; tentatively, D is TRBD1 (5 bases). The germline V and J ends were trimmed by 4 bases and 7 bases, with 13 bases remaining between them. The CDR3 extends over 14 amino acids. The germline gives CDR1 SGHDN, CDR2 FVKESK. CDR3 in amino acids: CASSLDSQHGELFF. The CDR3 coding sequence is TGTGCCAGCAGCCTAGACAGTCAGCACGGGGAGCTGTTTTTT.

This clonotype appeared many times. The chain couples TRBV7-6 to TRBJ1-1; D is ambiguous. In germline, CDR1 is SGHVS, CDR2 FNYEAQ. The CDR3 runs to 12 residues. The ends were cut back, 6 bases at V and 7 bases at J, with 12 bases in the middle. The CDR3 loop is CASSPDRDEAFF. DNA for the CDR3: TGTGCCAGCAGTCCAGACCGAGATGAAGCTTTCTTT.

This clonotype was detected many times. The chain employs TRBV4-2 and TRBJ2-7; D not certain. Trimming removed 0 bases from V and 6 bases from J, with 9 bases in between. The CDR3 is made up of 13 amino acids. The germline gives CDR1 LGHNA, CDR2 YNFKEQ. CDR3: CASSQDLDGEQYV. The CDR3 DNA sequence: TGTGCCAGCAGCCAAGATTTGGACGGCGAGCAGTACGTC.

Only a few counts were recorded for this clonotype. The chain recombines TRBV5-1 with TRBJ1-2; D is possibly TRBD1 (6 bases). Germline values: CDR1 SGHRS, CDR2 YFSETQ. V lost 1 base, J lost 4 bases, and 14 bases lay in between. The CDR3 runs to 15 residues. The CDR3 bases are TGCGCCAGCAGCTTGAACGGAGACAGGAGCTATGGCTACACCTTC. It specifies CASSLNGDRSYGYTF.

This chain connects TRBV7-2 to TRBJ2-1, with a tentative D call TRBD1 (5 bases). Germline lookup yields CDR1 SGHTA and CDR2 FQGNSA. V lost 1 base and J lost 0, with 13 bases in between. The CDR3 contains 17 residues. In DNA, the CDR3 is TGTGCCAGCAGCTTAGGGAGCGACAGCTTCTCCTACAATGAGCAGTTCTTC. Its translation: CASSLGSDSFSYNEQFF. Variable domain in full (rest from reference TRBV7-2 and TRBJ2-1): GAGVSQSPSNKVTEKGKDVELRCDPISGHTALYWYRQSLGQGLEFLIYFQGNSAPDKSGLPSDRFSAERTGGSVSTLTIQRTQQEDSAVYLCASSLGSDSFSYNEQFFGPGTRLTVL.

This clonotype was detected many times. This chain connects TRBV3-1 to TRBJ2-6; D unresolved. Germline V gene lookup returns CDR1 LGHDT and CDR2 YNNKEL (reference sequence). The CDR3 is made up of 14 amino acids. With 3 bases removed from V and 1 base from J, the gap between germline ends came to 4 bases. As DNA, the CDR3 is TGTGCCAGCAGCCAGGGATCTGGGGCCAACGTCCTGACTTTC. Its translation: CASSQGSGANVLTF.

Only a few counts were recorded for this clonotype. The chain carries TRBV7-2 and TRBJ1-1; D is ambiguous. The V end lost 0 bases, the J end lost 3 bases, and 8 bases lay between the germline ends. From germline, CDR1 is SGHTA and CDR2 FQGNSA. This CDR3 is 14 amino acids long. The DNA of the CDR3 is TGTGCCAGCAGCTTAGCGTTTGTGTACACTGAAGCTTTCTTT. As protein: CASSLAFVYTEAFF.

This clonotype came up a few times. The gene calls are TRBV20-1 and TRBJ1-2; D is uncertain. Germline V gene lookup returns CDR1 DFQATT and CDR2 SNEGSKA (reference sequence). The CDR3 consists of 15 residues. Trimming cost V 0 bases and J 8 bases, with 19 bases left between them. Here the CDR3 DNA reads TGCAGTGCTAGAGACTATACAGCACCCGACCGGGGCTACACCTTC. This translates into CSARDYTAPDRGYTF.

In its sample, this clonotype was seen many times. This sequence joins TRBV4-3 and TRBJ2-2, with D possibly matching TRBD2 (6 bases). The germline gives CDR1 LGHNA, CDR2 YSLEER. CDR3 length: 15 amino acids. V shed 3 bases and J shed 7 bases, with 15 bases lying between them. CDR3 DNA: TGCGCCAGCAGCCAGTACTCGTTGGAGGGCGGGGAGCTGTTTTTT. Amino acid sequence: CASSQYSLEGGELFF.

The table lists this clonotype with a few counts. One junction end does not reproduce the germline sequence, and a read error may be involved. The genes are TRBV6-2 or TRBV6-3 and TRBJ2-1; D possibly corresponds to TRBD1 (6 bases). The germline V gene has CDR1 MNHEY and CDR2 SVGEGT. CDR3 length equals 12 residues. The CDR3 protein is CASSTGQWKRVF. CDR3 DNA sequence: TGTGCCAGCAGTACGGGACAATGGAAAAGGGTCTTC.

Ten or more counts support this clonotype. The CDR3 sequence is CASSLGQGWADTQYF. The CDR3 bases are TGCGCCAGCAGCTTGGGACAGGGGTGGGCAGATACGCAGTATTTT. This rearrangement joins TRBV5-1 to TRBJ2-3; TRBD1 matches 8 bases. Trimming at V came to 0 bases and at J to 4 bases, leaving 4 bases not matched to a gene. Germline loops: CDR1 SGHRS, CDR2 YFSETQ. The CDR3 contains 15 residues.

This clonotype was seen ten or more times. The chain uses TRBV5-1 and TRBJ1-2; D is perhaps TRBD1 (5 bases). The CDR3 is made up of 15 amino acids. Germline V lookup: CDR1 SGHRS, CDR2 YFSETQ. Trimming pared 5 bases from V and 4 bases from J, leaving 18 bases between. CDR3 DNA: TGCGCCAGCAGACCGCGACCGGGGGACGGCTATGGCTACACCTTC. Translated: CASRPRPGDGYGYTF.